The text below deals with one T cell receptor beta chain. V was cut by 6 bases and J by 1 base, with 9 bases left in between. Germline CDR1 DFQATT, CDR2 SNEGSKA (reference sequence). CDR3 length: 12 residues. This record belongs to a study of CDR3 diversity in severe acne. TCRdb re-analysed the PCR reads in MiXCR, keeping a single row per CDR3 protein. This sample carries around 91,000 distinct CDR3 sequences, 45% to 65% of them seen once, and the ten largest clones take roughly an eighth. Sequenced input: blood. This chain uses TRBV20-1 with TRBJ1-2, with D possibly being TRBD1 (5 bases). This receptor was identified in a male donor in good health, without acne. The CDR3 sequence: CSARGFNYGYTF. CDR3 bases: TGCAGTGCGAGGGGCTTTAACTATGGCTACACCTTC.